A single sample gave rise to the 10 T cell receptor beta chains below, sequenced in a study of shared clonotypes between healthy human individuals. Repertoires were generated with immunoSEQ multiplex PCR, while TCRdb's copy carries only in-frame clones and drops some. The sample holds a few million clones, around 95% seen once. Sequencing was carried out using naive CD4+ T cells sorted from blood. Stated subset: CD45RA+ positively selected. These receptor sequences come from a man aged 18 to 30 in good health.

The chain has TRBV19 and TRBJ2-4; 8 positions match TRBD1. The CDR3 spans 16 residues. The J segment lost 3 bases and the V segment lost 5 bases, leaving 9 bases of the junction unmatched. Germline CDR1 reads LNHDA; CDR2 reads SQIVND (reference sequence). Here the CDR3 reads CASSLTGGVDKNIQYF. The CDR3 bases are TGTGCCAGTAGTCTCACAGGGGGAGTGGACAAAAACATTCAGTACTTC.

The CDR3 DNA follows: TGTGCCAGTAGCAGAAACACCATATATTTT. It is translated as CASSRNTIYF. The J gene is TRBJ1-3, the V gene TRBV19; D ambiguous. V lost 6 bases and J lost 5, with 2 bases in between. Per the germline V gene, CDR1 is LNHDA and CDR2 is SQIVND (reference sequence). The CDR3 has 10 residues. The whole variable domain, filled in from reference TRBV19 and TRBJ1-3, reads DGGITQSPKYLFRKEGQNVTLSCEQNLNHDAMYWYRQDPGQGLRLIYYSQIVNDFQKGDIAEGYSVSREKKESFPLTVTSAQKNPTAFYLCASSRNTIYFGEGSWLTVV.

The sample holds one count of this clone. The gene calls are TRBV6-1 and TRBJ1-2; D unresolved. Per the germline V gene, CDR1 is MNHNS and CDR2 is SASEGT. V lost 1 base and J 0 bases, leaving 12 bases between the germline ends. CDR3 length equals 16 residues. The CDR3 loop is CASSEGWGGANYGYTF. In DNA form, the CDR3 reads TGTGCCAGCAGTGAAGGTTGGGGAGGCGCTAACTATGGCTACACCTTC.

The genes are TRBV9 and TRBJ2-2; D is undetermined. The CDR3 loop spans 12 amino acids. Per the germline V gene, CDR1 is SGDLS and CDR2 is YYNGEE. Between the trimmed V and J ends, which lost 4 bases and 6 bases, there was a span of 7 bases. CDR3 loop: CASSLLPGELFF. CDR3 sequence (DNA): TGTGCCAGCAGCCTCCTCCCCGGGGAGCTGTTTTTT.

Comment on this clone: Other DNA variants within this sample encode the same CDR3. This chain uses TRBV7-2 with TRBJ1-3; D unresolved. Trimming took 1 base from V and 4 from J, leaving 5 bases between them. The CDR3 consists of 13 residues. Germline lookup yields CDR1 SGHTA and CDR2 FQGNSA. The CDR3 DNA sequence: TGTGCCAGCAGCTTAGGGCAAGGAAACACCATATATTTT. Translating it yields CASSLGQGNTIYF.

Only one count was recorded for this clone. The V and J genes are TRBV5-6 and TRBJ1-1, with 10 bases fitting TRBD1. V lost 0 bases and J lost 1; bases outside the gene matches: 3. CDR1 is SGHDT, CDR2 YYEEEE, per germline. The CDR3 is 16 amino acids. The CDR3 region is CASSLATGGANTEAFF. The CDR3 DNA sequence: TGTGCCAGCAGCTTGGCGACAGGGGGCGCGAACACTGAAGCTTTCTTT.

The chain links TRBV10-3 to TRBJ2-7, with 10 bases that match TRBD2. V lost 9 bases to trimming and J lost 0 bases; unmatched junction nucleotides: 2. Germline-derived CDR1 and CDR2 are ENHRY and SYGVKD. This CDR3 spans 13 amino acids. DNA for the CDR3: TGTGCCATAGCTAGCGGGAGCTCCTACGAGCAGTACTTC. Protein: CAIASGSSYEQYF.

Concerning this clone: Different DNA sequences within this sample yield the same CDR3. The chain joins TRBV5-4 to TRBJ2-5; 7 nucleotides line up with TRBD1. Trimming took 4 bases from V and 2 from J; bases not matched to a gene: 5. Germline V gives CDR1 SGHNT, CDR2 YYREEE (reference sequence). The CDR3 sequence is 14 residues long. The CDR3 sequence: CASSPDRAQETQYF. DNA for the CDR3: TGTGCCAGCAGCCCCGACAGGGCACAAGAGACCCAGTACTTC.

The V and J genes are TRBV5-4 and TRBJ1-1; 9 bases agree with TRBD1. The V gene's germline CDR1 is SGHNT and CDR2 YYREEE (reference sequence). J was trimmed by 7 bases and V by 4 bases; bases with no gene match: 11. This CDR3 region has 15 residues. CDR3 in amino acids: CASSPDRGRTYEAFF. Written as DNA, the CDR3 is TGTGCCAGCAGCCCCGACAGGGGGAGAACCTATGAAGCTTTCTTT.

This sequence joins TRBV27 and TRBJ2-7, with 10 nucleotides matching TRBD1. The germline gives CDR1 MNHEY, CDR2 SMNVEV (reference sequence). This CDR3 has 15 residues. Trimming took 4 bases from V and 2 from J; bases not matched to a gene: 5. CDR3 sequence reads: CASSYQGTGAYEQYF. The CDR3 DNA reads as TGTGCCAGCAGTTACCAAGGGACAGGGGCCTACGAGCAGTACTTC.